Described below is a single T cell receptor beta chain sequence and its context. Its specific antigen is unknown. No quality values exist for individual bases; no much larger clone is one base distant. The library was produced with the immunoSEQ multiplex PCR assay. The hsTCRB Kit was used according to the manufacturer's protocol to amplify rearranged TCR beta chain sequences. TCRB libraries were sequenced on an Illumina MiSeq. On the authors' methods: The kit vendor's proprietary platform handled demultiplexing, trimming and gene mapping. The clones in this table, taken by TCRdb from immuneACCESS, are in-frame only. Not every clone is retained; where verified, under half of the shortfall comes from an unresolved V gene, and the cause of the rest is unknown. D and trimming come from the DNA, and the V and J calls and clone size come from that table. The sample records more than 35,000 clones, roughly 76% of which are singletons. The ten largest clones capture just over 5% of the sample.

This sample is part of a study of a mutant IDH1 vaccine in newly diagnosed glioma (dated by TCRdb to the early 2020s). For context, the study as a whole: Across visits V03 through V10, patients got a total of eight vaccinations, given in weeks 1, 3, 5, 7, 11, 15, 19 and 23. Vaccination began 4-6 weeks after radiotherapy alone, or alongside temozolomide cycles in the chemotherapy-containing groups. Of the 30 or so patients who were treated, 62.5% were male and roughly 38% were female, and the mean age was approximately 40 years. Prior to enrollment, standard therapy consisting of radiotherapy alone, temozolomide alone, or radiochemotherapy with temozolomide had been administered to patients, with the combination being received by most patients. Peripheral blood was drawn at six visits: V03 (baseline), V05, V07, V10, V12 and V13. Longitudinal TCRB deep sequencing was performed for 20 to 25 treated patients wherever samples were available for exploratory analyses.

The time point label, as the study defines it: week 23, last vaccination. Each vaccine dose was 300 ug of a 20-mer mutant IDH1 peptide in Montanide, given subcutaneously with topical imiquimod. Donors had newly diagnosed WHO grade 3 or 4 IDH1-mutant astrocytomas with loss of nuclear ATRX. The samples were drawn from NOA16, a multicentre, single-arm, open-label phase I trial in Germany that tested a mutant IDH1 peptide vaccine in humans for the first time. Genomic DNA for TCRB sequencing was isolated from EDTA blood with the DNeasy Blood and Tissue Kit. Via the germline V gene (reference sequence), CDR1 is SGHNT and CDR2 YYREEE. There are 16 amino acids in the CDR3, from cysteine to phenylalanine inclusive. Kept here is only the CDR3 DNA, which spans 48 bases and is read in frame from base 1. Unmatched junction bases come to 14, with V trimmed by 5 bases and J by 3 bases. General study outcomes and caveats: No apparent relationship was observed between pseudoprogression and alterations in the top peripheral T cell clonotypes detected by TCRB sequencing. The authors stated that sample limitations prevented analyses of patient blood samples from being reproduced. Selection of PBMC samples for TCRB deep sequencing was based on availability. Immune responses induced by the vaccine were seen in about 93% of patients across multiple MHC alleles.

This receptor chain uses TRBV5-4 and TRBJ2-7; TRBD1 fits 7 bases in the junction. This TCR was sampled from a middle-aged man with glioma. The specimen was PBMCs, collected from a glioma patient whose treatment included an IDH1 peptide vaccine. The DNA is as follows: TGTGCCAGCAGTAATGACCCTGGACAGGCGAACTACGAGCAGTACTTC. The resulting protein is CASSNDPGQANYEQYF.